In its sample, the clone carrying this T cell receptor beta chain was seen once. Original handling: How many nucleated cells were present was estimated from reference gene primer amplification. The repertoire was sequenced with immunoSEQ multiplex PCR; TCRdb's copy has only in-frame clones and lacks some. That table supplies the V and J calls and clone size; D and trimming were determined from the DNA. The sample records 200,000 to 300,000 clones, 80% to 90% being singletons. The data were obtained in a study of blood T cell repertoires in COVID-19. Study as a whole: COVID-19 samples collected from the United States, Italy and Spain covered acute and convalescent phases. Sources were T cells, B-cell-depleted T cells, or PBMCs; the material itself was cDNA or gDNA.

Trimming shortened V by 2 bases and J by 7 bases, and 11 bases separated the two germline ends. This CDR3 spans 13 amino acids. Germline V CDR1 and CDR2: LNHDA, SQIVND (reference sequence). Source material: peripheral blood. The origin of this receptor is a man in his sixties with acute or convalescent COVID-19. The J gene is TRBJ1-2, the V gene TRBV19, with D maybe TRBD1 (5 bases). The CDR3 region is CASSILTDGGYTF. DNA of the CDR3: TGTGCCAGTAGTATACTGACAGACGGTGGCTACACCTTC.